These T cell receptor beta chains were read from a single sample in a study of blood T cells in healthy people across ages. MiXCR, applied by TCRdb to the 5' RACE reads, yields one record per CDR3 protein. The sample carries hundreds of thousands of distinct CDR3 sequences, about three fifths recorded once. The sequenced sample was blood. The receptors come from a man aged 25-45 years in good health. Both conserved end residues are part of each CDR3. The D gene is left open where the match is weak. Rows give clone size only sometimes, using once, few, many, or a class for an expanded clone.

clone_size: few; v_call: TRBV29-1; j_call: TRBJ2-3; d_call: TRBD2; cdr3_aa: CSVEPPERESQYF; cdr3_nt: TGCAGCGTTGAACCGCCGGAGCGGGAATCGCAGTATTTT
clone_size: few; v_call: TRBV24-1; j_call: TRBJ2-5; d_call: -; cdr3_aa: CATSVRDQETQYF; cdr3_nt: TGTGCCACCAGTGTACGAGACCAAGAGACCCAGTACTTC
clone_size: few; v_call: TRBV4-3; j_call: TRBJ2-1; d_call: -; cdr3_aa: CASSQGLIGAYNEQFF; cdr3_nt: TGCGCCAGCAGCCAAGGGTTAATCGGGGCCTACAATGAGCAGTTCTTC
clone_size: few; v_call: TRBV20-1; j_call: TRBJ2-7; d_call: -; cdr3_aa: CSVLGRGYEQYF; cdr3_nt: TGCAGTGTTCTCGGCAGAGGGTACGAGCAGTACTTC
clone_size: -; v_call: TRBV7-2; j_call: TRBJ2-3; d_call: -; cdr3_aa: CASSLGERDTQYF; cdr3_nt: TGTGCCAGCAGCTTAGGAGAGAGGGATACGCAGTATTTT
clone_size: many; v_call: TRBV7-9; j_call: TRBJ2-7; d_call: TRBD2; cdr3_aa: CASSPGGAYEQYF; cdr3_nt: TGTGCCAGCAGCCCCGGGGGGGCCTACGAGCAGTACTTC
clone_size: -; v_call: TRBV12-3/TRBV12-4; j_call: TRBJ2-7; d_call: TRBD2; cdr3_aa: CASSFGGAGVVYEQYF; cdr3_nt: TGTGCCAGCAGTTTCGGGGGGGCCGGAGTGGTCTACGAGCAGTACTTC
clone_size: once; v_call: TRBV3-1; j_call: TRBJ2-5; d_call: -; cdr3_aa: CASRTHNGGKETQYF; cdr3_nt: TGTGCCAGCCGAACTCATAATGGCGGAAAAGAGACCCAGTACTTC
clone_size: once; v_call: TRBV12-3/TRBV12-4; j_call: TRBJ1-1; d_call: -; cdr3_aa: CASQRDTYTEAFF; cdr3_nt: TGTGCCAGCCAACGGGACACTTACACTGAAGCTTTCTTT
clone_size: -; v_call: TRBV29-1; j_call: TRBJ2-3; d_call: TRBD1; cdr3_aa: CSVGGQGTDTQYF; cdr3_nt: TGCAGCGTTGGGGGACAGGGCACAGATACGCAGTATTTT
clone_size: -; v_call: TRBV7-2; j_call: TRBJ2-1; d_call: TRBD1; cdr3_aa: CASSLSQGARNEQFF; cdr3_nt: TGTGCCAGCAGCTTAAGCCAGGGGGCGCGGAATGAGCAGTTCTTC
clone_size: -; v_call: TRBV20-1; j_call: TRBJ2-5; d_call: -; cdr3_aa: CSADTAQETQYF; cdr3_nt: TGCAGTGCTGATACTGCTCAAGAGACCCAGTACTTC
clone_size: -; v_call: TRBV6-1; j_call: TRBJ2-7; d_call: -; cdr3_aa: CASSVGRPSYEQYF; cdr3_nt: TGTGCCAGCAGTGTTGGGCGGCCGTCCTACGAGCAGTACTTC
clone_size: -; v_call: TRBV25-1; j_call: TRBJ1-1; d_call: TRBD1; cdr3_aa: CASTDRGGPNTEAFF; cdr3_nt: TGTGCCAGCACCGACAGGGGAGGGCCGAACACTGAAGCTTTCTTT
clone_size: few; v_call: TRBV29-1; j_call: TRBJ2-6; d_call: TRBD1; cdr3_aa: CSVWGQGPSGANVLTF; cdr3_nt: TGCAGCGTTTGGGGACAGGGCCCCTCTGGGGCCAACGTCCTGACTTTC
clone_size: -; v_call: TRBV20-1; j_call: TRBJ2-2; d_call: TRBD1; cdr3_aa: CSARQYRGSGTGELFF; cdr3_nt: TGCAGTGCTAGACAATACAGGGGGAGCGGCACCGGGGAGCTGTTTTTT
clone_size: -; v_call: TRBV4-1; j_call: TRBJ2-5; d_call: TRBD2; cdr3_aa: CASSHLAGDLETQYF; cdr3_nt: TGCGCCAGCAGCCATCTAGCGGGAGATTTGGAGACCCAGTACTTC
clone_size: -; v_call: TRBV12-3/TRBV12-4; j_call: TRBJ1-5; d_call: -; cdr3_aa: CASTMGSDQPQHF; cdr3_nt: TGTGCCAGCACCATGGGGTCGGATCAGCCCCAGCATTTT
clone_size: -; v_call: TRBV5-6; j_call: TRBJ1-5; d_call: -; cdr3_aa: CASSYYSDSNQPQHF; cdr3_nt: TGTGCCAGCAGCTACTATTCGGATAGCAATCAGCCCCAGCATTTT
clone_size: many; v_call: TRBV20-1; j_call: TRBJ2-1; d_call: -; cdr3_aa: CSATGGGQYNEQFF; cdr3_nt: TGCAGTGCAACAGGGGGGGGGCAGTACAATGAGCAGTTCTTC
clone_size: few; v_call: TRBV5-1; j_call: TRBJ2-6; d_call: -; cdr3_aa: CASQTANSGANVLTF; cdr3_nt: TGCGCCAGTCAGACAGCTAACTCTGGGGCCAACGTCCTGACTTTC
clone_size: few; v_call: TRBV20-1; j_call: TRBJ2-5; d_call: TRBD2; cdr3_aa: CSAPPGGSLLAGAREQYF; cdr3_nt: TGCAGTGCTCCACCCGGCGGGTCGTTACTAGCGGGAGCCAGAGAGCAGTACTTC
clone_size: -; v_call: TRBV9; j_call: TRBJ2-4; d_call: -; cdr3_aa: CASSGSSRDIQYF; cdr3_nt: TGTGCCAGCAGCGGGTCTTCAAGGGACATTCAGTACTTC
clone_size: -; v_call: TRBV20-1; j_call: TRBJ2-5; d_call: TRBD2; cdr3_aa: CSASASGLYNEQYF; cdr3_nt: TGCAGTGCTAGCGCTAGCGGTCTATACAATGAGCAGTACTTC
clone_size: -; v_call: TRBV4-1; j_call: TRBJ2-6; d_call: -; cdr3_aa: CASSQGEAGGANVLTF; cdr3_nt: TGCGCCAGCAGCCAAGGGGAGGCAGGAGGGGCCAACGTCCTGACTTTC
clone_size: -; v_call: TRBV5-1; j_call: TRBJ2-5; d_call: TRBD1; cdr3_aa: CASRLTGDETQYF; cdr3_nt: TGCGCCAGCAGGTTAACAGGGGATGAGACCCAGTACTTC
clone_size: -; v_call: TRBV11-2; j_call: TRBJ2-1; d_call: TRBD2; cdr3_aa: CASSHNVRGAGFYNEQFF; cdr3_nt: TGTGCCAGCAGCCACAACGTGCGGGGGGCCGGTTTCTACAATGAGCAGTTCTTC
clone_size: -; v_call: TRBV29-1; j_call: TRBJ1-2; d_call: -; cdr3_aa: CSVFRGEGYTF; cdr3_nt: TGCAGCGTTTTCCGAGGAGAGGGCTACACCTTC
clone_size: -; v_call: TRBV7-2; j_call: TRBJ2-7; d_call: -; cdr3_aa: CASSLPTSYEQYF; cdr3_nt: TGTGCCAGCAGCTTACCGACTAGCTACGAGCAGTACTTC
clone_size: -; v_call: TRBV7-2; j_call: TRBJ2-1; d_call: TRBD2; cdr3_aa: CASSPRTSGRLNEQFF; cdr3_nt: TGTGCCAGCAGCCCTCGGACTAGCGGGAGATTGAATGAGCAGTTCTTC
clone_size: -; v_call: TRBV6-5; j_call: TRBJ2-7; d_call: -; cdr3_aa: CARTNHKNGDEQYF; cdr3_nt: TGTGCCAGAACAAACCACAAAAACGGCGACGAGCAGTACTTC
clone_size: -; v_call: TRBV5-4; j_call: TRBJ1-2; d_call: -; cdr3_aa: CASSSRSGEGGDGYIF; cdr3_nt: TGTGCCAGCAGCTCCCGCTCTGGGGAGGGTGGAGATGGCTACATCTTC
clone_size: -; v_call: TRBV12-5; j_call: TRBJ2-7; d_call: -; cdr3_aa: CASARTGGYEQYF; cdr3_nt: TGTGCTAGTGCCAGAACCGGGGGCTACGAGCAGTACTTC
clone_size: -; v_call: TRBV11-2; j_call: TRBJ2-1; d_call: -; cdr3_aa: CASSLIPGGDEQFF; cdr3_nt: TGTGCCAGCAGCTTAATCCCCGGTGGCGATGAGCAGTTCTTC
clone_size: -; v_call: TRBV2; j_call: TRBJ1-6; d_call: -; cdr3_aa: CASTRGKSPLHF; cdr3_nt: TGTGCCAGCACTCGGGGTAAATCACCCCTCCACTTT
clone_size: -; v_call: TRBV28; j_call: TRBJ2-7; d_call: -; cdr3_aa: CASSSRTLTYEQYF; cdr3_nt: TGTGCCAGCAGTTCCCGGACACTTACCTACGAGCAGTACTTC
clone_size: few; v_call: TRBV4-1; j_call: TRBJ2-4; d_call: -; cdr3_aa: CASSQGRAVAKNIQYF; cdr3_nt: TGCGCCAGCAGCCAAGGCAGGGCGGTAGCCAAAAACATTCAGTACTTC
clone_size: -; v_call: TRBV28; j_call: TRBJ2-1; d_call: -; cdr3_aa: CASISGSYNEQFF; cdr3_nt: TGTGCCAGCATAAGCGGGTCCTACAATGAGCAGTTCTTC
clone_size: -; v_call: TRBV6-2/TRBV6-3; j_call: TRBJ2-7; d_call: TRBD1; cdr3_aa: CASSGTLAGTGTYEQYF; cdr3_nt: TGTGCCAGCAGTGGAACCCTAGCCGGGACAGGGACCTACGAGCAGTACTTC
clone_size: -; v_call: TRBV7-9; j_call: TRBJ1-2; d_call: TRBD1; cdr3_aa: CASSFPGQGYGYTF; cdr3_nt: TGTGCCAGCAGCTTTCCGGGACAGGGGTATGGCTACACCTTC
clone_size: -; v_call: TRBV11-2; j_call: TRBJ2-5; d_call: -; cdr3_aa: CASSLDRVAETQYF; cdr3_nt: TGCGCCAGCAGCTTAGATAGGGTTGCAGAGACCCAGTACTTC
clone_size: few; v_call: TRBV6-2/TRBV6-3; j_call: TRBJ2-7; d_call: TRBD1; cdr3_aa: CASRTGPGEQYF; cdr3_nt: TGTGCCAGCAGGACAGGGCCTGGCGAGCAGTACTTC
clone_size: -; v_call: TRBV4-3; j_call: TRBJ2-4; d_call: -; cdr3_aa: CASNQAYGFQETQYF; cdr3_nt: TGCGCCAGCAACCAAGCTTACGGTTTTCAAGAAACCCAGTACTTC
clone_size: once; v_call: TRBV6-1; j_call: TRBJ2-7; d_call: -; cdr3_aa: CASRNGRVQSYEQYF; cdr3_nt: TGTGCCAGCAGGAACGGGCGGGTCCAATCTTACGAGCAGTACTTC